Each of the 28 T cell receptor beta chains below was sequenced from the same sample in a study of control samples from healthy donors and cancer patients. Clones were sequenced by immunoSEQ multiplex PCR, and TCRdb holds only the in-frame ones, with some missing. The table lists fewer than 200,000 clones, about 87% of them singletons, with about 12% in the top ten. Sequenced material: blood. Source of these receptors: a young man in good health.

The chain combines TRBV7-2 with TRBJ2-7; D call uncertain. V was shortened by 3 bases and J by 2 bases, with 14 bases between the two germline ends. Germline lookup yields CDR1 SGHTA and CDR2 FQGNSA. The CDR3 spans 15 residues. Here the CDR3 DNA reads TGTGCCAGCAGCTTCCGGGCAGACTCCCCCTACGAGCAGTACTTC. Its protein product is CASSFRADSPYEQYF.

The chain uses TRBV6-1 and TRBJ1-4; maybe TRBD1 (5 bases). V dropped 2 bases and J dropped 9 bases, with 13 bases sitting between them. The CDR3 has 14 residues. CDR1 MNHNS and CDR2 SASEGT come from the germline V gene. CDR3 region: CASSELMGPQKLFF. The CDR3 nucleotides read TGTGCCAGCAGTGAATTAATGGGACCCCAAAAACTGTTTTTT.

The chain has TRBV6-6 and TRBJ2-7; the D is unclear. Trimming stripped 6 bases from V and 3 bases from J, with 6 bases between. Per the germline V gene, CDR1 is MNHNY and CDR2 is SVGAGI (reference sequence). CDR3 size: 11 residues. CDR3 protein: CASSPNYEQYF. CDR3 coding DNA: TGTGCCAGCAGCCCCAACTACGAGCAGTACTTC.

The chain employs TRBV6-6 and TRBJ2-3; 12 bases fit TRBD1. The CDR3 consists of 14 residues. Germline V CDR1 and CDR2: MNHNY, SVGAGI (reference sequence). Losses at the gene ends were 0 bases for V and 14 bases for J; bases not matched to a gene: 6. The CDR3 reads CASSYSGQGAGRYF. CDR3 coding DNA: TGTGCCAGCAGTTACTCGGGACAGGGGGCTGGTCGGTATTTT.

The genes are TRBV6-6 and TRBJ1-1, with D tentatively TRBD1 (6 bases). Per the germline V gene, CDR1 is MNHNY and CDR2 is SVGAGI (reference sequence). V lost 2 bases and J lost 0, with 10 bases in between. This CDR3 has 15 amino acids. The CDR3 coding sequence is TGTGCCAGCAGTTACGGGAGGGGGATGAACACTGAAGCTTTCTTT. Protein product: CASSYGRGMNTEAFF.

The rearrangement links TRBV27 to TRBJ2-7, with 10 bases identical to TRBD1. CDR1 is MNHEY, CDR2 SMNVEV, per germline (reference sequence). The length of the CDR3 is 13 residues. V dropped 6 bases and J dropped 7; count of bases not matched to a gene: 6. The CDR3 DNA reads TGTGCCAGCAGGGGACAGGGGCGTCAGGAGCAGTACTTC. Its protein product is CASRGQGRQEQYF.

This clone was seen repeatedly, ten times or more. V gene TRBV30 combines with J gene TRBJ1-1, with D unresolved. The CDR3 consists of 12 residues. Germline V gene lookup returns CDR1 GTSNPN and CDR2 SVGIG (reference sequence). V was clipped by 5 bases and J by 6 bases, with 13 bases between them. The CDR3 sequence is CAWGYGQPEAFF. CDR3 nucleotides: TGTGCCTGGGGATACGGGCAGCCTGAAGCTTTCTTT.

The chain couples TRBV19 to TRBJ1-5; no reliable D call. Germline V gene data show CDR1 as LNHDA and CDR2 as SQIVND (reference sequence). V was pared by 7 bases and J by 5 bases, with 9 bases between. The CDR3 is made up of 12 amino acids. The CDR3 nucleotides read TGTGCCAGTAATCAGAACCATCAGCCCCAGCATTTT. Residues: CASNQNHQPQHF.

The V and J genes are TRBV15 and TRBJ1-6, with unresolved D. There are 17 residues in the CDR3. Per germline, CDR1 LNHNV and CDR2 YYDKDF (reference sequence). Deletions cut 0 bases from V and 0 bases from J, with 9 bases between. CDR3 residues: CATSRDAVGSYNSPLHF. The CDR3 DNA follows: TGTGCCACCAGCAGAGATGCTGTGGGCTCCTATAATTCACCCCTCCACTTT.

This clone showed up just a few times. The CDR3 nucleotides read TGTGCCAGCAGTGAGGGTGTTGGCAATCAGCCCCAGCATTTT. Translation: CASSEGVGNQPQHF. The V gene is TRBV6-1, the J gene TRBJ1-5; D uncertain. Germline lookup yields CDR1 MNHNS and CDR2 SASEGT. Trimming shortened V by 3 bases and J by 2 bases, and 8 bases separated the two germline ends. The CDR3 is 14 amino acids.

The rearrangement links TRBV14 to TRBJ1-2; D is ambiguous. V lost 4 bases and J 2 bases, leaving 17 bases between the germline ends. This CDR3 is 16 amino acids long. CDR1 SGHDN and CDR2 FVKESK come from the germline V gene. The CDR3 sequence: CASSPLLDVRNYGYTF. CDR3 bases: TGTGCCAGCAGCCCTCTTTTAGACGTCAGAAACTATGGCTACACCTTC.

The chain recombines TRBV28 with TRBJ2-7, with 14 nucleotides matching TRBD2. The CDR3 has 16 residues. CDR1 is MDHEN and CDR2 is SYDVKM in the germline V gene. J gave up 3 bases and V 5 bases, and 6 bases lay outside the gene matches. CDR3 DNA sequence: TGTGCCAGCAGTCCCCCGGGACTAGCGGGAGTCTACGAGCAGTACTTC. Amino acid sequence: CASSPPGLAGVYEQYF.

The rearrangement links TRBV7-8 to TRBJ2-1; D is perhaps TRBD1 or TRBD2 (5 bases each). This CDR3 has 12 residues. Trimming took off 5 bases at V and 8 bases at J, with 10 bases between the two ends. CDR1 and CDR2 from the germline V gene are SGHVS and FQNEAQ. The CDR3 loop reads CASSRGVHEQFF. The CDR3 DNA follows: TGTGCCAGCAGCAGAGGGGTTCATGAGCAGTTCTTC. Complete variable domain (other parts from reference TRBV7-8 and TRBJ2-1): GAGVSQSPRYKVAKRGQDVALRCDPISGHVSLFWYQQALGQGPEFLTYFQNEAQLDKSGLPSDRFFAERPEGSVSTLKIQRTQQEDSAVYLCASSRGVHEQFFGPGTRLTVL.

The gene calls are TRBV6-5 and TRBJ2-1, with D possibly matching TRBD1 (6 bases). The CDR3 has 11 residues. CDR1 is MNHEY, CDR2 SVGAGI, per germline. V lost 11 bases, J lost 6 bases, and 11 bases lay in between. CDR3 amino acids: CAFRTVNEQFF. CDR3 nucleotide sequence: TGTGCCTTCAGGACAGTCAATGAGCAGTTCTTC.

The chain uses TRBV5-1 and TRBJ2-7; D gene uncertain. V lost 3 bases to trimming and J lost 3 bases, with 4 bases between them. CDR1 and CDR2 from the germline V gene are SGHRS and YFSETQ. The CDR3 is made up of 11 amino acids. The CDR3 DNA is TGCGCCAGCAGCTCCAACTACGAGCAGTACTTC. Protein product: CASSSNYEQYF.

This CDR3 reads CASSPSWGGYEQYF. The CDR3 nucleotides read TGTGCCAGCTCACCTAGTTGGGGGGGCTACGAGCAGTACTTC. This chain links TRBV18 with TRBJ2-7, with 7 bases fitting TRBD2. There are 14 residues in the CDR3. Trimming at V came to 3 bases and at J to 3 bases, leaving 5 bases not matched to a gene. Germline CDR1 reads KGHSH; CDR2 reads LQKENI.

The chain links TRBV5-1 to TRBJ2-3, with 8 positions matching TRBD1. After removal of 2 bases from V and 1 base from J, the junction contained 3 bases not matched to a gene. The germline gives CDR1 SGHRS, CDR2 YFSETQ. CDR3 length: 15 residues. The CDR3 reads CASSLQGVGTDTQYF. DNA for the CDR3: TGCGCCAGCAGCTTACAGGGGGTTGGCACAGATACGCAGTATTTT. The full variable domain, its missing parts supplied by reference TRBV5-1 and TRBJ2-3, is KAGVTQTPRYLIKTRGQQVTLSCSPISGHRSVSWYQQTPGQGLQFLFEYFSETQRNKGNFPGRFSGRQFSNSRSEMNVSTLELGDSALYLCASSLQGVGTDTQYFGPGTRLTVL.

The chain uses TRBV18 and TRBJ2-5, with no clear D. The CDR3 totals 13 residues. The germline V gene has CDR1 KGHSH and CDR2 LQKENI. The ends were cut back, 2 bases at V and 5 bases at J, with 9 bases in the middle. CDR3 region: CASSPGWLETQYF. The CDR3 coding sequence is TGTGCCAGCTCACCAGGGTGGCTTGAGACCCAGTACTTC. Variable domain in full (rest from reference TRBV18 and TRBJ2-5): NAGVMQNPRHLVRRRGQEARLRCSPMKGHSHVYWYRQLPEEGLKFMVYLQKENIIDESGMPKERFSAEFPKEGPSILRIQQVVRGDSAAYFCASSPGWLETQYFGPGTRLLVL.

A word on this clone: One junction end does not reproduce the germline sequence, and a read error may be involved. The J gene is TRBJ2-5, the V gene TRBV7-2, with unresolved D. The CDR3 covers 13 residues. From germline, CDR1 is SGHTA and CDR2 FQGNSA. The CDR3 bases are TGTGCCAGCAGCTCCGGACCGCAAGGGACCCAGTACTTC. This sequence encodes CASSSGPQGTQYF.

The genes are TRBV19 and TRBJ2-2; 12 bases are a match to TRBD2. V trimming: 0 bases; J trimming: 0 bases; junction bases outside the gene matches: 8. CDR1 and CDR2 from the germline V gene are LNHDA and SQIVND (reference sequence). The CDR3 sequence is 20 residues long. The CDR3 sequence is CASSIDETSGSLANTGELFF. DNA for the CDR3: TGTGCCAGTAGTATAGATGAGACTAGCGGGAGCCTCGCGAACACCGGGGAGCTGTTTTTT.

V gene TRBV14 combines with J gene TRBJ1-5; the match to TRBD1 covers 8 bases. V was clipped by 4 bases and J by 9 bases; unmatched bases: 5. CDR3 length: 13 amino acids. Germline V gene lookup returns CDR1 SGHDN and CDR2 FVKESK. The CDR3: CASSRTGGRPQHF. The CDR3 DNA sequence: TGTGCCAGCAGCCGAACAGGGGGGAGGCCCCAGCATTTT.

This clone was found once. The chain links TRBV4-2 to TRBJ1-4; perhaps TRBD1 as D (5 bases). Trimming took off 1 base at V and 0 bases at J, with 9 bases between the two ends. This CDR3 region has 16 residues. CDR1 LGHNA and CDR2 YNFKEQ come from the germline V gene. CDR3 coding DNA: TGTGCCAGCAGCCAAGGGGGCGGGGCAACTAATGAAAAACTGTTTTTT. Amino acid sequence: CASSQGGGATNEKLFF.

This rearrangement joins TRBV5-4 to TRBJ2-2, with 10 bases lining up with TRBD2. CDR1 and CDR2 from the germline V gene are SGHNT and YYREEE (reference sequence). V lost 4 bases to trimming and J lost 3 bases; unmatched junction nucleotides: 6. This CDR3 region has 16 residues. For the CDR3, the DNA is TGTGCCAGCAGCCTGAGCGGGAGGGCCGACACCGGGGAGCTGTTTTTT. Its translation: CASSLSGRADTGELFF.

This rearrangement joins TRBV4-1 to TRBJ1-5, with 8 bases aligning to TRBD1. The junction had 5 bases not matched to a gene; V was cut back by 1 base and J by 6 bases. CDR1 MGHRA and CDR2 YSYEKL come from the germline V gene. This CDR3 has 15 residues. The CDR3 DNA sequence: TGCGCCAGCAGCCAAGGCCCCGACAGGGGTCAGCCCCAGCATTTT. Its protein product is CASSQGPDRGQPQHF.

J is TRBJ2-6 and V is TRBV7-2; possibly TRBD2 for D (5 bases). The CDR3 loop spans 13 amino acids. The germline gives CDR1 SGHTA, CDR2 FQGNSA. V shed 6 bases and J shed 2 bases, with 5 bases lying between them. In DNA form, the CDR3 reads TGTGCCAGCAGGACTACTGGGGCCAACGTCCTGACTTTC. Encoded protein: CASRTTGANVLTF.

The chain combines TRBV6-6 with TRBJ2-5; D not certain. Per germline, CDR1 MNHNY and CDR2 SVGAGI (reference sequence). The V and J ends lost 4 bases and 4 bases respectively, with 10 bases between them. This CDR3 is built from 13 residues. CDR3 nucleotide sequence: TGTGCCAGCAGTTTCCCGCTGCGAGAGACCCAGTACTTC. Translated: CASSFPLRETQYF.

The CDR3 reads CASSFRDSGYTF. CDR3 DNA: TGTGCCAGCAGCTTCCGGGACAGTGGCTACACCTTC. The gene calls are TRBV7-7 and TRBJ1-2; 7 bases align to TRBD1. V gave up 3 bases and J gave up 7 bases; unmatched junction bases: 2. Germline CDR1 SSHAT, CDR2 FNYEAQ (reference sequence). The CDR3 contains 12 residues.

The genes are TRBV28 and TRBJ2-7; tentatively, D is TRBD2 (5 bases). CDR1 is MDHEN, CDR2 SYDVKM, per germline. The ends were cut back, 7 bases at V and 3 bases at J, with 13 bases in the middle. CDR3 length: 13 amino acids. CDR3 amino acids: CASTIAGNYEQYF. The CDR3 DNA sequence: TGTGCCAGCACAATTGCCGGGAACTACGAGCAGTACTTC.